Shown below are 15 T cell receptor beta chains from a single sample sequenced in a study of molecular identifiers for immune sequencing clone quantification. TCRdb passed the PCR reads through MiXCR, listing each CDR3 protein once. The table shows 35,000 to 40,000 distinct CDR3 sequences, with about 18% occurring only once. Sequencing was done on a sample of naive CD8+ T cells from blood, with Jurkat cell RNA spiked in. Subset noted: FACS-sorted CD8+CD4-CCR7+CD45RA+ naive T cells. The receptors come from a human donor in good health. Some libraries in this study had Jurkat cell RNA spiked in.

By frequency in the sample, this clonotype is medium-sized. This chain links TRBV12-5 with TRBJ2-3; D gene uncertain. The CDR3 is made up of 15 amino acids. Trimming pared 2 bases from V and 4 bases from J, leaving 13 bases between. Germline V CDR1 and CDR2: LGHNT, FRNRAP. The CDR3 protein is CASGLPPATSDTQYF. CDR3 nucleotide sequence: TGTGCTAGTGGTTTGCCCCCGGCCACCTCAGATACGCAGTATTTT.

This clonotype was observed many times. CDR3 amino acids: CASSFVNEQFF. The CDR3 DNA follows: TGTGCCAGCAGCTTTGTTAATGAGCAGTTCTTC. The V and J genes are TRBV5-6 and TRBJ2-1; D is ambiguous. V lost 2 bases, J lost 7 bases, and 4 bases lay in between. The CDR3 is 11 amino acids. Germline V lookup: CDR1 SGHDT, CDR2 YYEEEE.

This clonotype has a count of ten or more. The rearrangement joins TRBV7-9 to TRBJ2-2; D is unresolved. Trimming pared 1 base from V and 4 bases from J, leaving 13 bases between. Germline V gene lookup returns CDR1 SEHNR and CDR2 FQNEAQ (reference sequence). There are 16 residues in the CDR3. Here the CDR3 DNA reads TGTGCCAGCAGCTTAGAGCGCGGTCGTGGCACCGGGGAGCTGTTTTTT. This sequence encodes CASSLERGRGTGELFF.

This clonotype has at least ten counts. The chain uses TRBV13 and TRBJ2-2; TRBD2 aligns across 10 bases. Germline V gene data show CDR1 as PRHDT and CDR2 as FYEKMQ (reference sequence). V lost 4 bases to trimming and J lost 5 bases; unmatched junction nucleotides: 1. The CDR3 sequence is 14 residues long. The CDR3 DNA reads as TGTGCCAGCAGCTCGGGACTAGCGACCGGGGAGCTGTTTTTT. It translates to CASSSGLATGELFF.

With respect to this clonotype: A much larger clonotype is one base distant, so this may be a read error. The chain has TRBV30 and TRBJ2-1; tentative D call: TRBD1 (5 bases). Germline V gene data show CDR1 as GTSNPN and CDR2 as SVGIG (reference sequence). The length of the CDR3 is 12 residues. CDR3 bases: TGTGCCTGGAGGGACATCGGCAATGAGCAGCTCTTC. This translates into CAWRDIGNEQLF.

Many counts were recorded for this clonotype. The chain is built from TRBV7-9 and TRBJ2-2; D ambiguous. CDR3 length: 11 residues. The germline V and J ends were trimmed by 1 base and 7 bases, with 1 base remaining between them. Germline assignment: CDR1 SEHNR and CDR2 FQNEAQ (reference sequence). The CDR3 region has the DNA TGTGCCAGCAGCTTAGACGGGGAGCTGTTTTTT. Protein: CASSLDGELFF.

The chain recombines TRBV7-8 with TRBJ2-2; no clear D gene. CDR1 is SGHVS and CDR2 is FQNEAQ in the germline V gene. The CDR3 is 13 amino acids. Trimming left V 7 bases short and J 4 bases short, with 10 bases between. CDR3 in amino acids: CASNLGGTGELFF. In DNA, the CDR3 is TGTGCCAGCAACTTGGGCGGCACCGGGGAGCTGTTTTTT.

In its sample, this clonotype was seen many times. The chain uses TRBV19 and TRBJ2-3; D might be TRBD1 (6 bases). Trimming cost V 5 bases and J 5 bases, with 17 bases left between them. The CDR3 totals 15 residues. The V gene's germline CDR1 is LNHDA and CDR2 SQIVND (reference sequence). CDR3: CASSLDQGSGDTQYF. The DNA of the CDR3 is TGTGCCAGTAGTTTGGATCAGGGGTCGGGAGATACGCAGTATTTT. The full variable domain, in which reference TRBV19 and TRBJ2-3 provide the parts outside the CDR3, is DGGITQSPKYLFRKEGQNVTLSCEQNLNHDAMYWYRQDPGQGLRLIYYSQIVNDFQKGDIAEGYSVSREKKESFPLTVTSAQKNPTAFYLCASSLDQGSGDTQYFGPGTRLTVL.

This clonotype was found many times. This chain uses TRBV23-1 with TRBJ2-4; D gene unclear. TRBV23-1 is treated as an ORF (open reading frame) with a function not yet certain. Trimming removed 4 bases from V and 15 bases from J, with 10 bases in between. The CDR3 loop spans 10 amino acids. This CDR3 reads CASSLRVPYF. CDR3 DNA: TGCGCCAGCAGTCTCCGAGTTCCGTACTTC.

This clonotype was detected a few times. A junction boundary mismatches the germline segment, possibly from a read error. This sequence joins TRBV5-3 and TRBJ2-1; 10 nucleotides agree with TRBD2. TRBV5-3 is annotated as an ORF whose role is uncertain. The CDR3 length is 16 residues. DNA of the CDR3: TGTGCCAGCAGCTTGGGCCTAGCGGGAGACTACAATGAGCGGTTCTTC. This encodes CASSLGLAGDYNERFF.

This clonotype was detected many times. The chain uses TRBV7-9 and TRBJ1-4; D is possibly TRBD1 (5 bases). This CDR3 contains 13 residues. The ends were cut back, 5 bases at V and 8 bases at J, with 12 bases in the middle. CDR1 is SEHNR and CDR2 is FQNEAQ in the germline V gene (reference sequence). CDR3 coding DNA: TGTGCCAGCAGCCGGGTGGGGGAGGAAAAACTGTTTTTT. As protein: CASSRVGEEKLFF.

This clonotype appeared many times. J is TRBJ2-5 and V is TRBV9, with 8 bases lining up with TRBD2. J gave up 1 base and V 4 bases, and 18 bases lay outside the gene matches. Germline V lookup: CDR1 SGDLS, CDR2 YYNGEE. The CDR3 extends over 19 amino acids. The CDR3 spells CASSPTLAARVGFQETQYF. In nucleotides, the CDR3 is TGTGCCAGCAGCCCGACACTAGCGGCCAGAGTGGGGTTCCAAGAGACCCAGTACTTC.

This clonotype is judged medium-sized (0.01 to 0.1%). CDR3 region: CASGGTTDLAKNIQYF. DNA for the CDR3: TGTGCCAGCGGGGGAACCACTGACCTAGCCAAAAACATTCAGTACTTC. The chain links TRBV28 to TRBJ2-4, with D perhaps given as TRBD1 or TRBD2 (5 bases each). The CDR3 spans 16 residues. V dropped 8 bases and J dropped 0 bases, with 17 bases sitting between them. Germline loops: CDR1 MDHEN, CDR2 SYDVKM.

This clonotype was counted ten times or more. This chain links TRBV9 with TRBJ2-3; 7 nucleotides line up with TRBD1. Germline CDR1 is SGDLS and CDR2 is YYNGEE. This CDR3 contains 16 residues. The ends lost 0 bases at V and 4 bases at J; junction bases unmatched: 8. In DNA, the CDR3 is TGTGCCAGCAGCGTAGAAGGGGGCAGTGTCTCAGATACGCAGTATTTT. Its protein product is CASSVEGGSVSDTQYF.

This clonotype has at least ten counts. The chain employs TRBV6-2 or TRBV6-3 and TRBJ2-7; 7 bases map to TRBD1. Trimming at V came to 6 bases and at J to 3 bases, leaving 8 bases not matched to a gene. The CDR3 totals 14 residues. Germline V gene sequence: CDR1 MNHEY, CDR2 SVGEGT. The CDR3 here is CASRYKGAIYEQYF. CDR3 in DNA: TGTGCCAGCAGATATAAGGGGGCTATCTACGAGCAGTACTTC.